This T cell receptor (beta chain) was recovered during a study of CD8 T cells in Susac syndrome. About 0.5 to 1 ug RNA was reverse transcribed with random hexamers. The immunoSEQ assay covered 54 Vbeta and 13 Jbeta segments for CDR3. TCRdb processed the immunoSEQ multiplex PCR reads anew with MiXCR; each CDR3 protein has one entry. Here the sample spans about 130,000 distinct CDR3 sequences, 90% to 95% being singletons. Notes on the study in general: The study's TCR sequencing and HLA analysis covered a relatively small number of individuals, and the study acknowledged this.

Points on this clonotype: Its antigen is unidentified.

CDR3 length: 13 amino acids. Trimming removed 5 bases from V and 8 bases from J; junction bases left unmatched: 6. Germline values: CDR1 MNHNS, CDR2 SASEGT. High-throughput TCR beta sequencing covered peripheral CD8+ and CD4+ T cells. Isolation of CD8+ and CD4+ T cells was performed negatively, whereas enrichment of TEMRA cells was done by FACS. The V gene is TRBV6-1, the J gene TRBJ1-5; 7 positions match TRBD1. This clonotype was obtained from a human donor with multiple sclerosis. Sequenced input: CD4+ T cells from PBMCs. The CDR3 DNA reads as TGTGCCAGCAGTCAGACAGGGCTTGAGCCCCAGCATTTT. Its protein is CASSQTGLEPQHF.